This T cell receptor beta chain was documented in a study of T cell responses to AZD1222 COVID-19 vaccine (dated by TCRdb to about 2021). Turning to the overall study: TCR sequencing covered roughly 230 trial participants: 207 given two doses of AZD1222 and 26 given two doses of MenACWY control vaccine. Enrollment into the trials was organized by age into subgroups of 18-55, 56-69 and 70-plus years, and those subgroups contained roughly 150, 30 and 60 TCR-sequenced participants, respectively.

Turning to this clone: It has no known antigen specificity. No quality values exist for individual bases; no much larger clone is one base distant.

Sample time point, as interpreted from the label and publication: baseline before first vaccination. The treatment or condition label, read with the paper, signifies: meningococcal conjugate vaccine given as trial control. The vaccinee samples were drawn from two UK trials, COV001 and COV002, one of which was a single-blind randomized controlled phase 2/3 trial testing AZD1222 (ChAdOx1 nCoV-19) in healthy adults. Trial participant PBMC samples were collected at day 0 and day 28 after the second dose for TCRbeta chain sequencing. Germline trimming amounts to 3 bases on V and 5 bases on J, with 3 as the count of junction bases outside the gene matches. From the cysteine through the phenylalanine, the CDR3 covers 13 amino acids. Just CDR3 DNA is preserved here, 39 bases in frame from base 1. CDR1 and CDR2 (SEHNR, FQNEAQ) derive from the germline V gene (reference sequence). Results the study describes overall, beyond this receptor: No day 14 peak-response samples were available, so repertoires were characterized only after the peak T cell response. Vaccine-associated CD4 TCRs spanned the whole spike protein, with dominant responses in regions 160-218 and 743-854. After two AZD1222 doses, spike-specific TCR breadth and depth were significantly higher than at day 0 and than in MenACWY recipients. Participants were mostly white British, with more females than males. The authors suggested clonal diversity may have been underestimated. Conclusions about previously exposed vaccinees were limited because only a handful of AZD1222 recipients were SARS-CoV-2 seropositive at baseline. In the small 56-69-year group, the increase in depth fell short of significance, most likely because of low power. Epitopes outside the regions mutated in the B.1.351 and B.1.1.7 variants were reportedly recognized by nearly half of the unique spike-specific TCRs.

The CDR3 regions of human TCRbeta chains were analyzed by immunosequencing. Under the source paper's analysis protocol: TCRs in the repertoires were matched against a reference library of SARS-CoV-2-specific TCRs that had been generated with the MIRA antigen-specificity platform. Breadth meant the fraction of unique TCRs that were SARS-CoV-2-associated, whereas depth meant the fraction of total T cells that were SARS-CoV-2-associated. Using the MIRA data, every spike-specific TCR was mapped to the spike region that the TCR reacted to and assigned to either a CD4 or a CD8 class. Log10-transformed breadth and depth values were compared by one-way ANOVA with Sidak's multiple comparisons tests. TCRdb took over this immuneACCESS table, retaining in-frame rearrangements with V and J assigned. Such tables are incomplete; in checked studies, under half of the missing clones stem from an unresolved V gene, and the remainder is unexplained. V and J calls and clone size are copied from that table; D and trimming were computed from the DNA. The sample yields around 100,000 clones; more than 70% were counted once. 4.2% of the sample is taken by the ten largest.

The sequences come from peripheral blood, collected on day 0 of MenACWY control vaccination. In this chain, TRBV7-9 is recombined with TRBJ1-1, with 7 bases aligning to TRBD1. The receptor comes from an adult in good health. The CDR3 here reads CASSFRGGTEAFF. At the DNA level, the sequence is TGTGCCAGCAGCTTCAGGGGGGGAACTGAAGCTTTCTTT.